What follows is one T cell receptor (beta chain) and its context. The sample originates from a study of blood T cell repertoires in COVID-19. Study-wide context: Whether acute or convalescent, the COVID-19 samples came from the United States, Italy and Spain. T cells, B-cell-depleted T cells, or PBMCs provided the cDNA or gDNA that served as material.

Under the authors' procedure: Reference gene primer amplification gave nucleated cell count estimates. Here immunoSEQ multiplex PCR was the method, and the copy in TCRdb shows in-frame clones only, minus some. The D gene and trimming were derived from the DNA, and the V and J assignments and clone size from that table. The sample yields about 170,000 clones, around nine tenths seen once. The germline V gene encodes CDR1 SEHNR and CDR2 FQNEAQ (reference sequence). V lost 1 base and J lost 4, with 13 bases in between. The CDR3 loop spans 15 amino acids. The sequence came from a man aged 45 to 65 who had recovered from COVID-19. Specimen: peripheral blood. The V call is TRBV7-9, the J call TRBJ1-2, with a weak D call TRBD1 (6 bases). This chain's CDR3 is CASSLVGAQVYGYTF. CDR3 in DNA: TGTGCCAGCAGCTTAGTGGGGGCTCAGGTCTATGGCTACACCTTC.